This T cell receptor beta chain was sequenced for a study of technical replicates of blood from a few donors. Repertoires were generated with immunoSEQ multiplex PCR, while TCRdb's copy carries only in-frame clones and drops some. This table holds about 71,000 clones, around 90% found once. Germline-derived CDR1 and CDR2 are SGHTA and FQGNSA. V trimming: 3 bases; J trimming: 4 bases; junction bases outside the gene matches: 4. This CDR3 comprises 15 residues. The rearrangement uses TRBV7-2 and TRBJ2-3; 10 positions match TRBD2. This receptor was obtained from a human donor in good health. Material: T cells isolated from PBMCs. The CDR3 spells CASSFVLAGADTQYF. For the CDR3, the DNA is TGTGCCAGCAGCTTCGTTCTAGCGGGAGCAGATACGCAGTATTTT.